This paragraph covers one T cell receptor beta chain sequence. The cohort comprised adults aged about 18 to 100 years residing in approximately 25 US areas. In the study's own analysis: Estimated nucleated cell counts came from reference gene primer amplification. Sequencing used immunoSEQ multiplex PCR; TCRdb keeps in-frame clones, though not all of them. D and trimming were read from the DNA, whereas the V and J calls and clone size are those reported in that table. The sample has about 200,000 clones, 70% to 90% seen once. These data belong to a study of blood T cell repertoires in COVID-19. Study background: Nucleic acid was either cDNA or gDNA, and it came from T cells, B-cell-depleted T cells, or PBMCs.

This CDR3 comprises 16 residues. V was pared by 5 bases and J by 2 bases, with 4 bases of the junction left unmatched. Germline V lookup: CDR1 SGHNT, CDR2 YENEEA. The chain joins TRBV11-3 to TRBJ2-3; TRBD2 agrees at 13 bases. This receptor was identified in a woman aged 40 to 55 with acute COVID-19. Sequenced sample: PBMCs or T cells enriched from blood (not recorded which). The CDR3 DNA sequence: TGTGCCAGCAGCCGCGGACTAGCGGGGGCCACAGATACGCAGTATTTT. Its protein product is CASSRGLAGATDTQYF.